The 9 T cell receptor beta chains listed next were all sequenced from one sample in a study of cytomegalovirus exposure and HLA in healthy donors. 13 Jbeta primers and 60 Vbeta primers were used for the PCR. Repertoires were generated with immunoSEQ multiplex PCR, while TCRdb's copy carries only in-frame clones and drops some. This sample has roughly 100,000 clones, with around 70% found just once. The sequenced sample was PBMCs. Receptor source: a boy younger than 18 in good health and CMV-seronegative.

The chain joins TRBV28 to TRBJ2-7; weak D call: TRBD2 (5 bases). The CDR3 loop spans 12 amino acids. Germline CDR1 MDHEN, CDR2 SYDVKM. V was pared by 2 bases and J by 4 bases, with 6 bases between. The CDR3 region has the DNA TGTGCCAGCAGTTTAGAGGGATACGAGCAGTACTTC. Its protein product is CASSLEGYEQYF. The entire variable domain, with the rest obtained from reference TRBV28 and TRBJ2-7, is as follows: DVKVTQSSRYLVKRTGEKVFLECVQDMDHENMFWYRQDPGLGLRLIYFSYDVKMKEKGDIPEGYSVSREKKERFSLILESASTNQTSMYLCASSLEGYEQYFGPGTRLTVT.

This sequence joins TRBV2 and TRBJ1-6; possibly TRBD1 for D (6 bases). The CDR3 has 15 residues. Germline V lookup: CDR1 SNHLY, CDR2 FYNNEI. The V end was cut by 1 base, the J end by 9 bases, with 13 bases between. In DNA form, the CDR3 reads TGTGCCAGCAGTGAAGAGTCAGGGGAGAGTTCACCCCTCCACTTT. Encoded protein: CASSEESGESSPLHF.

J is TRBJ2-3 and V is TRBV5-6; TRBD2 matches at 10 bases. Germline trimming cut 1 base from V and 1 base from J; bases unmatched to any gene: 0. This CDR3 is 15 amino acids long. Germline assignment: CDR1 SGHDT and CDR2 YYEEEE. The DNA for the CDR3 is TGTGCCAGCAGCTTGAGCGGGAGGGGCACAGATACGCAGTATTTT. The encoded protein is CASSLSGRGTDTQYF.

This clone was found a few times. Other DNA sequences from this sample encode an identical CDR3 as well. The chain recombines TRBV11-2 with TRBJ2-7; a possible D gene is TRBD2 (5 bases). The germline gives CDR1 SGHAT, CDR2 FQNNGV. CDR3 length equals 16 residues. Trimming cost V 4 bases and J 0 bases, with 16 bases left between them. Here the CDR3 reads CASSSASGLSSYEQYF. In DNA form, the CDR3 reads TGTGCCAGCAGCTCAGCTTCAGGACTCAGCTCCTACGAGCAGTACTTC.

Only a few counts were recorded for this clone. The chain recombines TRBV9 with TRBJ1-1; D is uncertain. The CDR3 spans 14 residues. Trimming took 0 bases from V and 0 from J, leaving 6 bases between them. Germline CDR1 reads SGDLS; CDR2 reads YYNGEE. The DNA of the CDR3 is TGTGCCAGCAGCGTAGGTTCCATGAACACTGAAGCTTTCTTT. Protein: CASSVGSMNTEAFF. Using reference TRBV9 and TRBJ1-1 for the parts outside the CDR3, the full variable domain is DSGVTQTPKHLITATGQRVTLRCSPRSGDLSVYWYQQSLDQGLQFLIQYYNGEERAKGNILERFSAQQFPDLHSELNLSSLELGDSALYFCASSVGSMNTEAFFGQGTRLTVV.

The V call is TRBV7-6, the J call TRBJ2-7; 7 nucleotides match TRBD2. The germline gives CDR1 SGHVS, CDR2 FNYEAQ. This CDR3 comprises 15 residues. With 1 base clipped from V and 3 bases from J, the junction kept 6 bases outside the gene matches. The DNA of the CDR3 is TGTGCCAGCAGCTTAGACGTCGGGGAGGGCTACGAGCAGTACTTC. Amino acid sequence: CASSLDVGEGYEQYF.

CDR3 sequence reads: CASSIFTGSGEQYF. CDR3 coding DNA: TGTGCCAGTAGTATTTTCACAGGGTCGGGAGAGCAGTACTTC. The chain uses TRBV19 and TRBJ2-7; tentatively, D is TRBD1 (6 bases). V was trimmed by 3 bases and J by 7 bases, leaving 16 bases between them. Germline values: CDR1 LNHDA, CDR2 SQIVND (reference sequence). The CDR3 extends over 14 amino acids. Full variable domain (remainder filled in from reference TRBV19 and TRBJ2-7): DGGITQSPKYLFRKEGQNVTLSCEQNLNHDAMYWYRQDPGQGLRLIYYSQIVNDFQKGDIAEGYSVSREKKESFPLTVTSAQKNPTAFYLCASSIFTGSGEQYFGPGTRLTVT.

J is TRBJ2-7 and V is TRBV6-1, with D tentatively TRBD1 (6 bases). The length of the CDR3 is 14 residues. Germline V gene sequence: CDR1 MNHNS, CDR2 SASEGT. The V and J ends lost 2 bases and 2 bases respectively, with 10 bases between them. The CDR3 sequence: CASSELYRAYEQYF. In DNA form, the CDR3 reads TGTGCCAGCAGTGAATTGTACAGGGCCTACGAGCAGTACTTC.

V gene TRBV9 combines with J gene TRBJ1-2, with TRBD1 matching 8 bases. Trimming cost V 5 bases and J 2 bases; bases outside gene matches: 8. This CDR3 spans 15 amino acids. Germline V gene sequence: CDR1 SGDLS, CDR2 YYNGEE. The CDR3 region is CASSNATGENYGYTF. The CDR3 coding sequence is TGTGCCAGCAGTAACGCGACAGGGGAAAACTATGGCTACACCTTC.